Listed here are 9 T cell receptor beta chains from one sample, sequenced in a study of blood T cell repertoires in COVID-19. Profiling relied on immunoSEQ multiplex PCR, and the TCRdb table lists in-frame clones only, not all of them. In the table there are over 120,000 clones, roughly 89% of which are singletons. The sequenced sample consisted of peripheral blood. The source of these receptors is a woman in her forties or fifties with active or convalescent COVID-19.

V is TRBV7-9 and J is TRBJ2-7, with 7 positions matching TRBD1. CDR1 is SEHNR, CDR2 FQNEAQ, per germline (reference sequence). V shed 5 bases, J shed 3 bases, and the junction held 13 bases outside the gene matches. CDR3 length: 16 amino acids. As DNA, the CDR3 is TGTGCCAGCAGCCAGAGCACCGGGACAGTGAACTACGAGCAGTACTTC. Its protein product is CASSQSTGTVNYEQYF. The entire variable domain, with the rest obtained from reference TRBV7-9 and TRBJ2-7, is as follows: DTGVSQNPRHKITKRGQNVTFRCDPISEHNRLYWYRQTLGQGPEFLTYFQNEAQLEKSRLLSDRFSAERPKGSFSTLEIQRTEQGDSAMYLCASSQSTGTVNYEQYFGPGTRLTVT.

The chain has TRBV11-1 and TRBJ1-1, with D maybe TRBD1 (6 bases). Germline loops: CDR1 SGHAT, CDR2 FQDESV (reference sequence). V gave up 5 bases and J gave up 3 bases, with 19 bases separating them. The CDR3 contains 16 residues. CDR3 region: CASSVRTVMGHTEAFF. CDR3 in DNA: TGTGCCAGCAGCGTACGGACAGTGATGGGGCACACTGAAGCTTTCTTT.

The J gene is TRBJ1-5, the V gene TRBV6-6; a weak D match, TRBD1 (6 bases). CDR3 length: 14 amino acids. Germline CDR1 reads MNHNY; CDR2 reads SVGAGI (reference sequence). Trimming removed 8 bases at V and 8 bases at J, with 19 bases between. As DNA, the CDR3 is TGTGCCAGCTTAGGGGGGGACACAGCTGAGCCCCAGCATTTT. Translated, it gives CASLGGDTAEPQHF.

The chain links TRBV4-1 to TRBJ2-5; 7 nucleotides line up with TRBD2. The CDR3 extends over 16 amino acids. Trimming at V came to 1 base and at J to 7 bases, leaving 12 bases not matched to a gene. Per germline, CDR1 MGHRA and CDR2 YSYEKL. CDR3 sequence reads: CASSQVAGGTFGTQYF. The DNA for the CDR3 is TGCGCCAGCAGCCAAGTAGCGGGTGGGACGTTTGGGACCCAGTACTTC.

V and J are TRBV20-1 and TRBJ1-1, with unresolved D. CDR3 size: 11 residues. V lost 0 bases and J 5 bases, leaving 4 bases between the germline ends. Germline CDR1 is DFQATT and CDR2 is SNEGSKA (reference sequence). DNA for the CDR3: TGCAGTGCTAGAGATCTTACTGAAGCTTTCTTT. Translated: CSARDLTEAFF.

A single count supports this clone. V gene TRBV6-5 combines with J gene TRBJ2-2, with D possibly matching TRBD2 (6 bases). Germline CDR1 reads MNHEY; CDR2 reads SVGAGI. This CDR3 comprises 14 residues. Trimming removed 6 bases from V and 5 bases from J, with 13 bases in between. The CDR3: CASSPSGETGELFF. CDR3 nucleotides: TGTGCCAGCAGCCCGTCGGGGGAAACCGGGGAGCTGTTTTTT.

This sequence joins TRBV27 and TRBJ2-1; the D gene is possibly TRBD2 (5 bases). This CDR3 region has 15 residues. Trimming took off 2 bases at V and 0 bases at J, with 8 bases between the two ends. Germline CDR1 is MNHEY and CDR2 is SMNVEV (reference sequence). The CDR3 sequence is CASSLRGSSYNEQFF. The CDR3 DNA sequence: TGTGCCAGCAGTTTAAGAGGGAGCTCCTACAATGAGCAGTTCTTC.

This clone was seen once. The chain joins TRBV19 to TRBJ1-1; D remains unclear. The CDR3 has 19 residues. Trimming removed 3 bases from V and 3 bases from J, with 26 bases in between. In germline, CDR1 is LNHDA, CDR2 SQIVND (reference sequence). DNA of the CDR3: TGTGCCAGTAGTATCCAGTTCCCGGGGAGGATCGGGGTGGACACTGAAGCTTTCTTT. It translates to CASSIQFPGRIGVDTEAFF.

This chain uses TRBV6-2 or TRBV6-3 with TRBJ2-5; D gene unclear. V was pared by 5 bases and J by 5 bases, with 6 bases between. Germline CDR1 is MNHEY and CDR2 is SVGEGT. The CDR3 has 11 amino acids. The CDR3 nucleotides are TGTGCCAGCAGTGCACGGGAGACCCAGTACTTC. Its translation is CASSARETQYF.